This T cell receptor (beta chain) was recovered during a study of shared clonotypes between healthy human individuals. Some clones are missing from TCRdb's copy, which holds only in-frame ones; the method was immunoSEQ multiplex PCR. The table lists roughly 1,600,000 clones, about 98.5% of them singletons, with under 0.45% in the top ten. Germline CDR1 and CDR2: LGHNA and YNFKEQ. The V end lost 0 bases, the J end lost 7 bases, and 10 bases lay between the germline ends. The CDR3 is made up of 14 amino acids. The chain couples TRBV4-2 to TRBJ2-4, with no clear D. This clonotype was obtained from a man between 25 and 39 years old in good health. The material sequenced was naive CD4+ T cells sorted from blood. Subset of the sample: CD45RA+ positively selected. As DNA, the CDR3 is TGTGCCAGCAGCCAAGATCAGGCCTCCAACATTCAGTACTTC. This encodes CASSQDQASNIQYF.